This T cell receptor beta chain was identified during a study of T cell repertoires in cytomegalovirus infection. In the study overall: Alongside well-studied HLA-B-restricted CMV epitopes, recently identified HLA-C-restricted CMV epitopes were also used. Evidence of both CMV infection and a matching HLA type came from public TCR beta signatures.

The CDR3 runs to 14 residues. Germline CDR1 KGHDR, CDR2 SFDVKD. The ends were cut back, 5 bases at V and 0 bases at J, with 7 bases in the middle. Points on this clonotype: Its specificity is not known.

Each CDR3 protein gets one entry after TCRdb re-called the reads with MiXCR. The data show hundreds of thousands of distinct CDR3 sequences, about a third seen once. The specimen was cultured CD8+ T cells from PBMCs, collected from culture after CMV antigen stimulation. V usage is TRBV24-1 and J usage is TRBJ1-5; D gene unclear. The receptor comes from a human donor in good health (CMV status not recorded). Some clones in this sample may be carry-over from other donors' samples. The DNA of the CDR3 is TGTGCCACCAGTGGCCAGAATAGCAATCAGCCCCAGCATTTT. This translates into CATSGQNSNQPQHF.